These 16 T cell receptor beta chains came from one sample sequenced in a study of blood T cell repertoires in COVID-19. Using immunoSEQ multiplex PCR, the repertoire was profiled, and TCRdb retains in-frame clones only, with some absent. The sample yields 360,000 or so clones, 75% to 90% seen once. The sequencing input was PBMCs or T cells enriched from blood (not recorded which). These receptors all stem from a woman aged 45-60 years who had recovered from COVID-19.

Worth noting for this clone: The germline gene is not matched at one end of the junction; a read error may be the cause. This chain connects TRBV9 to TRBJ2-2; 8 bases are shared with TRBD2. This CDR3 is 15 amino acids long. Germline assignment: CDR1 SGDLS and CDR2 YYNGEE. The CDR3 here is CARSSGGANTGELFF. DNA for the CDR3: TGTGCCCGCAGCTCGGGGGGGGCGAACACCGGGGAGCTGTTTTTT.

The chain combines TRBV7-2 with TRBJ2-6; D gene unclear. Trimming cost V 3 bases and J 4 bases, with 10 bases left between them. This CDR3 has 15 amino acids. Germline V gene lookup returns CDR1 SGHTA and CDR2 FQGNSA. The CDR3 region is CASSLSALGANVLTF. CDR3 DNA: TGTGCCAGCAGCTTGAGCGCGCTCGGGGCCAACGTCCTGACTTTC.

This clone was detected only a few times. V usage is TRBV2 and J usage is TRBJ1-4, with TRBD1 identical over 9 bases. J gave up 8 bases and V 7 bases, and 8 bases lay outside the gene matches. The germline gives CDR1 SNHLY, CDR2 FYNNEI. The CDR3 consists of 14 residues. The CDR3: CASIPGQGLEKLFF. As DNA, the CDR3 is TGTGCCAGCATTCCGGGACAGGGTTTGGAAAAACTGTTTTTT.

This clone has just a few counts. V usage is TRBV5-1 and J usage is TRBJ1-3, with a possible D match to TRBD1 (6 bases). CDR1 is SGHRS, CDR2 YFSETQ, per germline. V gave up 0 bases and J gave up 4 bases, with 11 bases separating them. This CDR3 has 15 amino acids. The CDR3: CASSLDRAIGNTIYF. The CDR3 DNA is TGCGCCAGCAGCTTGGACAGGGCCATCGGAAACACCATATATTTT.

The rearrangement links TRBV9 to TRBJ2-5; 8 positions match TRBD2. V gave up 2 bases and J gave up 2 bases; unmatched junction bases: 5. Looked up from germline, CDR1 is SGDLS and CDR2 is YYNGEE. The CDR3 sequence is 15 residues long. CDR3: CASSVAGGPQETQYF. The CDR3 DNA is TGTGCCAGCAGCGTCGCGGGGGGCCCTCAAGAGACCCAGTACTTC.

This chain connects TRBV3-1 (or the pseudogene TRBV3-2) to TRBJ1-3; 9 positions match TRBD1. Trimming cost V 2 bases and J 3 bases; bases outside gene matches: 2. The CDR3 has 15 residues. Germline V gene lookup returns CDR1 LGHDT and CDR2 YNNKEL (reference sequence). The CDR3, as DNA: TGTGCCAGCAGCCAAAACAGGGGGCTTGGAAACACCATATATTTT. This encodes CASSQNRGLGNTIYF.

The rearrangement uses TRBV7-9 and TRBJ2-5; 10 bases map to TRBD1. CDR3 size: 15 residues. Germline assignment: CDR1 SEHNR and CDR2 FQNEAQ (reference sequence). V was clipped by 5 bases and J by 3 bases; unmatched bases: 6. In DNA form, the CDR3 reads TGTGCCAGCAGCCGGGGACAGGGGTACGAAGAGACCCAGTACTTC. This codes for CASSRGQGYEETQYF.

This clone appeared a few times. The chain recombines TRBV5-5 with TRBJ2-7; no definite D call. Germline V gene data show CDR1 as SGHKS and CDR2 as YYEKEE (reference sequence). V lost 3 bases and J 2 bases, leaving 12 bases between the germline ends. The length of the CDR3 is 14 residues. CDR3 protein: CASSSPMTPYEQYF. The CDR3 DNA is TGTGCCAGCAGCTCCCCAATGACACCCTACGAGCAGTACTTC.

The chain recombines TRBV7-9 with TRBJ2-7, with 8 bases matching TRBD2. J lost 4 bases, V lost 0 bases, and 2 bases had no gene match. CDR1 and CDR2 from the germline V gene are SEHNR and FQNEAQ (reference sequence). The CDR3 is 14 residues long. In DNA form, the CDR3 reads TGTGCCAGCAGCTTAGCGCGGGAGGATTACGAGCAGTACTTC. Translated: CASSLAREDYEQYF.

CDR3 DNA sequence: TGTGCCAGCAGTTCATCTAGTCTAGCGGGGGCTAGCTCCTACAATGAGCAGTTCTTC. Amino acid sequence: CASSSSSLAGASSYNEQFF. This chain joins TRBV27 and TRBJ2-1; 10 bases align to TRBD2. Germline CDR1 and CDR2: MNHEY and SMNVEV (reference sequence). This CDR3 is 19 amino acids long. V lost 4 bases and J lost 0; bases outside the gene matches: 12.

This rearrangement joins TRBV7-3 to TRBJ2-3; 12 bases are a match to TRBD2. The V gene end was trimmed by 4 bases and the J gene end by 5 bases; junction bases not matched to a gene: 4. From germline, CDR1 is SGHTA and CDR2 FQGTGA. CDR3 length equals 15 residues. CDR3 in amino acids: CASSSSGGALDTQYF. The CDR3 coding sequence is TGTGCCAGCAGCTCTAGCGGGGGGGCCTTAGATACGCAGTATTTT.

The CDR3 spells CASSPSGSGDTGELFF. CDR3 nucleotide sequence: TGTGCCAGCAGCCCATCAGGGAGCGGGGACACCGGGGAGCTGTTTTTT. The V and J genes are TRBV9 and TRBJ2-2; the match to TRBD2 covers 7 bases. Germline values: CDR1 SGDLS, CDR2 YYNGEE. The CDR3 has 16 residues. V dropped 4 bases and J dropped 3; count of bases not matched to a gene: 9.

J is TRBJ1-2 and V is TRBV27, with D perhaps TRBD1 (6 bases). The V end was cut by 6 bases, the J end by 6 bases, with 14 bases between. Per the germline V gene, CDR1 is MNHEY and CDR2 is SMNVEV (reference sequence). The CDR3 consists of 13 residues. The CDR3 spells CASRGQWTDGYTF. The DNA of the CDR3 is TGTGCCAGCAGAGGACAGTGGACAGATGGCTACACCTTC.

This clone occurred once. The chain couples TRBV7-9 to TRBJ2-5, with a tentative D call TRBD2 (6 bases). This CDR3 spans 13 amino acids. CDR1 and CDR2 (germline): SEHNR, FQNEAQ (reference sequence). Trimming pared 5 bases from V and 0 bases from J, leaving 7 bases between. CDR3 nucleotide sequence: TGTGCCAGCAGCGGCGGGGACCAAGAGACCCAGTACTTC. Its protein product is CASSGGDQETQYF. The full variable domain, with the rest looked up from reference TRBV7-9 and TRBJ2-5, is DTGVSQNPRHKITKRGQNVTFRCDPISEHNRLYWYRQTLGQGPEFLTYFQNEAQLEKSRLLSDRFSAERPKGSFSTLEIQRTEQGDSAMYLCASSGGDQETQYFGPGTRLLVL.

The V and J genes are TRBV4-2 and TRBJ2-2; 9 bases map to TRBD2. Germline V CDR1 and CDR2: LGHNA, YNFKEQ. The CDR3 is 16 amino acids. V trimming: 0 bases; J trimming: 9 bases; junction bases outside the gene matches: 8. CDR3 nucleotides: TGTGCCAGCAGCCAAGAACCAGCGGGGGGTTTCCGGGAGCTGTTTTTT. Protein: CASSQEPAGGFRELFF.

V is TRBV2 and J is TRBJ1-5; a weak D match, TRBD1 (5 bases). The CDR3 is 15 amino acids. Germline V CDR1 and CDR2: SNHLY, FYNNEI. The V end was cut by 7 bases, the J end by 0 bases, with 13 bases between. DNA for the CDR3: TGTGCCAGCATCCCCTCACAGGATAGCAATCAGCCCCAGCATTTT. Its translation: CASIPSQDSNQPQHF. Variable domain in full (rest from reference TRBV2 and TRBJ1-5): EPEVTQTPSHQVTQMGQEVILRCVPISNHLYFYWYRQILGQKVEFLVSFYNNEISEKSEIFDDQFSVERPDGSNFTLKIRSTKLEDSAMYFCASIPSQDSNQPQHFGDGTRLSIL.